These T cell receptor beta chains were read from a single sample in a study of neurological immune-mediated disorders. TCRdb processed the 5' RACE reads anew with MiXCR; each CDR3 protein has one entry. The repertoire holds 25,000 to 35,000 distinct CDR3 sequences, around 15% seen once, with around 25% in the top ten. The source material was PBMCs. The source is a man in his 70s in good health. Both conserved end residues are trimmed from each CDR3. The order of the fields is CDR3 length, J gene, V gene, D gene, CDR3 protein. D genes are given only for firm matches.

15	TRBJ2-1	TRBV4-3	-	ASSQNPSWGGSHEQF
13	TRBJ2-1	TRBV15	-	ATSRDRGAYNEQF
13	TRBJ2-1	TRBV7-2	-	ASSLGLADSNEQF
14	TRBJ1-4	TRBV4-1	TRBD1	ASSQPIRGLNEKLF
14	TRBJ2-5	TRBV6-2/TRBV6-3	-	ASSTLPYTNQETQY
12	TRBJ2-1	TRBV20-1	TRBD2	SAREASGGGEQF
13	TRBJ2-3	TRBV20-1	TRBD1	SARPGQGITDTQY
13	TRBJ1-4	TRBV5-1	-	ASSLLRGVDEKLF
11	TRBJ1-2	TRBV28	-	ASSFSDPPTTT
12	TRBJ2-5	TRBV5-1	TRBD1	ASSPTGGEETQY
13	TRBJ1-5	TRBV24-1	-	ATSDTDAGNQPQH
11	TRBJ1-1	TRBV5-1	-	ASTPRENTEAF
13	TRBJ2-5	TRBV5-4	TRBD2	ASSLVLAGTETQY
10	TRBJ1-1	TRBV14	-	ASSQQGSEAF
11	TRBJ2-4	TRBV15	-	ATSSRPKNIQY
13	TRBJ2-7	TRBV5-1	TRBD1	ASSSSGQAIGEQY
12	TRBJ2-7	TRBV28	TRBD1	ASSLGTGAYEQY
12	TRBJ2-1	TRBV9	-	ASSVAEIYNEQF
12	TRBJ2-5	TRBV7-2	TRBD2	ASSLGGRQETQY
12	TRBJ1-2	TRBV5-1	-	ASSPRQTNYGYT
12	TRBJ2-7	TRBV20-1	-	SARRRDRRYEQY
14	TRBJ2-1	TRBV20-1	TRBD1	SARDPGQGYYNEQF
11	TRBJ1-6	TRBV7-6	-	ASSLGSNSPLH
13	TRBJ2-1	TRBV4-2	TRBD1	ASSGRTGRNNEQF
9	TRBJ2-1	TRBV12-3/TRBV12-4	-	ASSRTGEQF
10	TRBJ1-2	TRBV20-1	-	SASGTGRDYT